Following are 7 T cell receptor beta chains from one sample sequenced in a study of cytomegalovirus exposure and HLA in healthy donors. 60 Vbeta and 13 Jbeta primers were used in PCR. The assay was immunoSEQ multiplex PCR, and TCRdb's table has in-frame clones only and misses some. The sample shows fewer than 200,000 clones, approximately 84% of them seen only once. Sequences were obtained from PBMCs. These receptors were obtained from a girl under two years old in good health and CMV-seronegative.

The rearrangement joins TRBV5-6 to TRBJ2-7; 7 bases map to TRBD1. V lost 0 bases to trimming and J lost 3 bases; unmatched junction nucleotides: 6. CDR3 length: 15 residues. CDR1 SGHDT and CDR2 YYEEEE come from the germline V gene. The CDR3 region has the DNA TGTGCCAGCAGCTTGGGACAGGGAAGTGGCTACGAGCAGTACTTC. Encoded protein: CASSLGQGSGYEQYF.

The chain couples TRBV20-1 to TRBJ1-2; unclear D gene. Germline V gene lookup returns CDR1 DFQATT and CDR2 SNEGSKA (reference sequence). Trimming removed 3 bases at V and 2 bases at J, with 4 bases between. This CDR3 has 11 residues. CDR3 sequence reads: CSASVNYGYTF. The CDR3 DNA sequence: TGCAGTGCTAGCGTCAACTATGGCTACACCTTC.

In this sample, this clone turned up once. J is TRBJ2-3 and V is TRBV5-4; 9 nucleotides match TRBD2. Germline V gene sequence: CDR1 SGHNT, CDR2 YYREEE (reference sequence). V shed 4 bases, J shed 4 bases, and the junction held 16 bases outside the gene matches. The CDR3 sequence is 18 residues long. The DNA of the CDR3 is TGTGCCAGCAGCCCTCTTGCGGGGGGGCCGGCTGTGGCAGATACGCAGTATTTT. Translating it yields CASSPLAGGPAVADTQYF.

CDR3 sequence (DNA): TGTGCCAGCACAGACAGGGCGGAGTACAATGAGCAGTTCTTC. It translates to CASTDRAEYNEQFF. The chain has TRBV6-1 and TRBJ2-1; 7 bases fit TRBD1. CDR3 length: 14 amino acids. Per the germline V gene, CDR1 is MNHNS and CDR2 is SASEGT. The junction had 7 bases not matched to a gene; V was cut back by 7 bases and J by 4 bases.

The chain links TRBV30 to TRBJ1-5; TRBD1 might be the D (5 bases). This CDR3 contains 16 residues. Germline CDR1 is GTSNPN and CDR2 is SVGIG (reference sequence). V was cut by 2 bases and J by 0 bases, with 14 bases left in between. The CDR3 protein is CAWSLGGGYSNQPQHF. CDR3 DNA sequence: TGTGCCTGGAGTTTGGGCGGGGGATATAGCAATCAGCCCCAGCATTTT.

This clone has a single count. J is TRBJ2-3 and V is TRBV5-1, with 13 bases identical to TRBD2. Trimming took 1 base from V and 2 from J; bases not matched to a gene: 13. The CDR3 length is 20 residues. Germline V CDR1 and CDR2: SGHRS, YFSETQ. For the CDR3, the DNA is TGCGCCAGCAGCTTGCGGGTAGGACTAGCGGGAGATTTTTACACAGATACGCAGTATTTT. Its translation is CASSLRVGLAGDFYTDTQYF. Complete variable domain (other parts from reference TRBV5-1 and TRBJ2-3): KAGVTQTPRYLIKTRGQQVTLSCSPISGHRSVSWYQQTPGQGLQFLFEYFSETQRNKGNFPGRFSGRQFSNSRSEMNVSTLELGDSALYLCASSLRVGLAGDFYTDTQYFGPGTRLTVL.

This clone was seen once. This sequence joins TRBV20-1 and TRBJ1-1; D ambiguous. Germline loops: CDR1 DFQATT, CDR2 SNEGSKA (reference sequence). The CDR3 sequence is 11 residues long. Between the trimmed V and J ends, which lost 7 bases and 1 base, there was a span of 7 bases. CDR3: CSGAKNTEAFF. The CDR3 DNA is TGCAGTGGGGCCAAGAACACTGAAGCTTTCTTT.